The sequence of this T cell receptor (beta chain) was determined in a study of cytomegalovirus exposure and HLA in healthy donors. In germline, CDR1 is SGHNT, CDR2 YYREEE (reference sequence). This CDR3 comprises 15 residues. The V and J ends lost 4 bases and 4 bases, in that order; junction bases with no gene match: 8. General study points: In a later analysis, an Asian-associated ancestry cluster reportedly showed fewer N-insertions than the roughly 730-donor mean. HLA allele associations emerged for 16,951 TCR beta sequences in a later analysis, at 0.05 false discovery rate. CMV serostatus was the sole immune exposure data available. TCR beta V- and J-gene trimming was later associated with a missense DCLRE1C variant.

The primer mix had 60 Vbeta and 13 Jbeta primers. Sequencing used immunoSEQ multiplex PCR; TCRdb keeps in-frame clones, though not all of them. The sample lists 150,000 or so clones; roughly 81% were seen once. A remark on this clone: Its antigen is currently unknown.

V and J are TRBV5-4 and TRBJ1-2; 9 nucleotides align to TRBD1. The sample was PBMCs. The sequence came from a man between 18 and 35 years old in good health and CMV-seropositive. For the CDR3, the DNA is TGTGCCAGCAGCACCCGGACAGGGGAGGCCTATGGCTACACCTTC. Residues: CASSTRTGEAYGYTF. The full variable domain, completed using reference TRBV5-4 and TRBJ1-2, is ETGVTQSPTHLIKTRGQQVTLRCSSQSGHNTVSWYQQALGQGPQFIFQYYREEENGRGNFPPRFSGLQFPNYSSELNVNALELDDSALYLCASSTRTGEAYGYTFGSGTRLTVV.